The clone carrying this TCR beta chain has a count of ten or more. Its matching antigen is unknown. These data come from a study of T cells after yellow fever vaccination. TCRdb re-analysed the 5' RACE reads in MiXCR, keeping a single row per CDR3 protein. The sample consists of 250,000 or so distinct CDR3 sequences, 3.6% of them appearing once. Findings of the study overall: A small proportion of clonotypes was detected in both the CD4 and CD8 compartments. Weaker overall was a secondary response that nonetheless peaked faster, on day 5 versus 15. Booster samples showed a return of most primary-vaccination clones (roughly 95% CD4, about 88% CD8).

Sample: PBMCs, taken 15 days after the yellow fever booster vaccination. The TCR sequence derives from a man younger than 35 who received the YFV17D yellow fever vaccine.

This CDR3 reads CASSLGTVKGREYF. The CDR3 DNA reads as TGTGCCAGCAGCCTGGGGACGGTCAAAGGGCGAGAGTACTTC. The chain has TRBV14 and TRBJ2-5; D tentatively fits TRBD1 or TRBD2 (5 bases each). With 4 bases removed from V and 12 bases from J, the gap between germline ends came to 21 bases. The CDR3 consists of 14 residues. CDR1 is SGHDN and CDR2 is FVKESK in the germline V gene.